In this sample, the clone carrying this T cell receptor (beta chain) turned up once. This record belongs to a study of technical replicates of blood from four donors. Using immunoSEQ multiplex PCR, the repertoire was profiled, and TCRdb retains in-frame clones only, with some absent. The sample has some 70,000 clones, approximately 93% seen once. With V trimmed by 6 bases and J by 3 bases, 6 bases remained unmatched. Germline V gene lookup returns CDR1 SNHLY and CDR2 FYNNEI. The CDR3 runs to 14 residues. Source material: PBMCs. The receptor was derived from a human donor in good health. Some clones in this sample may be carry-over from other donors' samples. V usage is TRBV2 and J usage is TRBJ2-5; 8 bases fit TRBD2. The CDR3 DNA reads TGTGCCAGCAGGGGAGGTAGCGGGGAAGAGACCCAGTACTTC. Encoded protein: CASRGGSGEETQYF.